The text below deals with one TCR beta chain. Its antigen is as yet unknown. Primers included in the PCR were 60 Vbeta and 13 Jbeta primers. Assay used: immunoSEQ multiplex PCR; TCRdb lists only in-frame clones, some missing. Found here are more than 60,000 clones, more than 65% of them singletons; the top ten hold 2.5% to 3.5%. The CDR3 loop spans 12 amino acids. Germline V gene data show CDR1 as LNHDA and CDR2 as SQIVND (reference sequence). Trimming removed 6 bases from V and 8 bases from J, with 13 bases in between. This record comes from a study of cytomegalovirus exposure and HLA in healthy donors. Study findings and constraints: When analyzed later, the rates of TCR association showed variation by HLA locus, with DRB1 the most and HLA-C the fewest.

This receptor was identified in a woman aged 25 to 45 in good health and CMV-seronegative. The rearrangement joins TRBV19 to TRBJ1-1; TRBD1 might be the D (5 bases). The specimen sequenced was PBMCs. The CDR3 protein is CASRSGVREAFF. DNA of the CDR3: TGTGCCAGTAGGTCGGGGGTGAGAGAAGCTTTCTTT.